What follows describes a single T cell receptor beta chain. At one end, the junction sequence differs from germline, possibly due to a read error. This specimen belongs to a study of patients and donors after allogeneic stem cell transplantation. Germline values: CDR1 SSHAT, CDR2 FNYEAQ (reference sequence). This CDR3 spans 14 amino acids. MiXCR, applied by TCRdb to the RT-PCR reads, yields one record per CDR3 protein. The sample records about a million distinct CDR3 sequences, about a sixth being singletons. The specimen sequenced was blood, either unsorted or a sorted T cell fraction (not recorded which). This chain joins TRBV7-7 and TRBJ2-7; D gene unclear. The receptor was derived from a human donor who was either an allogeneic HSCT recipient or a stem cell or donor lymphocyte infusion donor (not recorded which). It is not recorded whose cells these are; they may come from a transplant donor. The CDR3 spells CASSPGSGPYEQYF. CDR3 DNA sequence: TGTGCTAGCAGCCCCGGATCGGGTCCCTACGAGCAGTACTTC.